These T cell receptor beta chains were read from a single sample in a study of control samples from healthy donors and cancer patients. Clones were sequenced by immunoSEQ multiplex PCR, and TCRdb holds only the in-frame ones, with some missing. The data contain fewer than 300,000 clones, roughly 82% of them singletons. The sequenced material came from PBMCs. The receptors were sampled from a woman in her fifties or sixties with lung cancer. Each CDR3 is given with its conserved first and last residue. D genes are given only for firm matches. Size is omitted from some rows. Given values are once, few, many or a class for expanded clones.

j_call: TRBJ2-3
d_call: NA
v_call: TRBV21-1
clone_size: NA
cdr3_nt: TGTGCCAGCAACTCCATCACAGATACGCAGTATTTT
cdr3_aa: CASNSITDTQYF

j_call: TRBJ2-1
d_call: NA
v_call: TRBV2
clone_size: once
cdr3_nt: TGTGCCAGCAGTGGACTGGCCAGCTCCTACAATGAGCAGTTCTTC
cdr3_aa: CASSGLASSYNEQFF

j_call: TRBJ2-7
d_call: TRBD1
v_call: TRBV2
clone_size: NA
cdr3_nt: TGTGCCAGTAGTCGGGACAGTTCCTACGAGCAGTACTTC
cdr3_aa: CASSRDSSYEQYF

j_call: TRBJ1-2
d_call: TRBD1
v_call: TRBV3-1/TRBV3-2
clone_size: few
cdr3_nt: TGTGCCAGCAGCCCCATATGGGACAGGTCGAGAGACGGCTACACCTTC
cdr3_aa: CASSPIWDRSRDGYTF

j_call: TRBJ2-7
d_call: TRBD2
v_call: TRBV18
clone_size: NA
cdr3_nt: TGTGCCAGCTCACCACAGCTAGCGGGAAACTACGAGCAGTACTTC
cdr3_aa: CASSPQLAGNYEQYF

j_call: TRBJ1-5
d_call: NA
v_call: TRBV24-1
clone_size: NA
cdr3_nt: TGTGCCACCATAACAGGGATCCCTCGTCAGCCCCAGCATTTT
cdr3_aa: CATITGIPRQPQHF

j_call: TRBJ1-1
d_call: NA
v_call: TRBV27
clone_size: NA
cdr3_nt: TGTGCCAGCAGTTTATCCCGGGCCGCTGAAGCTTTCTTT
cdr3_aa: CASSLSRAAEAFF

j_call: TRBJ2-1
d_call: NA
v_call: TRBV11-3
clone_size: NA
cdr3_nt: TGTGCCAGCAGCGGCGGGCAGGGGTTCGGTGATGAGCAGTTCTTC
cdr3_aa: CASSGGQGFGDEQFF

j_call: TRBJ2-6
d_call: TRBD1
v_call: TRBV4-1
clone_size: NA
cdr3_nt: TGCGCCAGCAGTCAGTCCCCAGGGGGCTCAGGGGCCAACGTCCTGACTTTC
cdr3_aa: CASSQSPGGSGANVLTF

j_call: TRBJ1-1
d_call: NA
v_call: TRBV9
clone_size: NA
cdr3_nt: TGTGCCAGCAGCGCGGGGACCATGGACCCAACGGAAGCTTTCTTT
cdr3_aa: CASSAGTMDPTEAFF

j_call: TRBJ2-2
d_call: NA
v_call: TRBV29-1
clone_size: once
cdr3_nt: TGCAGCGTCCGGACGGTGGTGGGGGAGCTGTTTTTT
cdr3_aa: CSVRTVVGELFF

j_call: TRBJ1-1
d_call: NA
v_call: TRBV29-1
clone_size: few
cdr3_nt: TGCAGCGGACCGAACACTGAAGCTTTCTTT
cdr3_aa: CSGPNTEAFF

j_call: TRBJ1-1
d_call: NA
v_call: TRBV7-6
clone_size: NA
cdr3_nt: TGTGCCAGCAGCCCGAGTCCCCGAAAGGGGAACACTGAAGCTTTCTTT
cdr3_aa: CASSPSPRKGNTEAFF

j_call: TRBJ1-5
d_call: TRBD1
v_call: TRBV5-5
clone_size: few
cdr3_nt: TGTGCCAGCGCGCCCGTCCTGACAGGGGCCAGTCAGCCCCAGCATTTT
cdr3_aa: CASAPVLTGASQPQHF

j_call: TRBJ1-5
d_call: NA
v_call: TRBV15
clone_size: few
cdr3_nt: TGTGCCACCAGCAGAGACCGCGGGCGGGGACAGCCCCAGCATTTT
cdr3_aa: CATSRDRGRGQPQHF

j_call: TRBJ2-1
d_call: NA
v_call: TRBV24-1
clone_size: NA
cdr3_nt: TGTGCCACCAGCGCTGGGGGCTACAATGAGCAGTTCTTC
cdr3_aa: CATSAGGYNEQFF

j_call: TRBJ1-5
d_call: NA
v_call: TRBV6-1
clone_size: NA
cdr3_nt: TGTGCCAGCAGTGAAGGGCGGGGGGGCAATCAGCCCCAGCATTTT
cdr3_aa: CASSEGRGGNQPQHF